The present TCR beta chain was sequenced within a study of cytomegalovirus exposure and HLA in healthy donors. Broader study findings: A later analysis found first-cohort TCR clusters tended to co-occur in the 90 to 150 validation repertoires. Three chains linked to CMV were shown in vitro to be specific for CMV antigens.

The donors were part of the validation cohort of 100 to 150 subjects. That cohort was separate from the first cohort, which comprised 666 subjects. With respect to this clone: The antigen is unknown.

Produced via immunoSEQ multiplex PCR; TCRdb's table is partial and in-frame only. This table has roughly 60,000 clones, over 90% appearing once. The germline V gene has CDR1 SGHRS and CDR2 YFSETQ. The CDR3 consists of 15 residues. J was trimmed by 6 bases and V by 4 bases; bases with no gene match: 8. The sample comprised PBMCs. The V and J genes are TRBV5-1 and TRBJ2-3; 10 nucleotides line up with TRBD2. The receptor comes from a man in his late teens or twenties in good health and CMV-seronegative. The CDR3: CASSVNIAGGDTQYF. The CDR3 nucleotides are TGCGCCAGCAGCGTGAATATAGCGGGAGGCGATACGCAGTATTTT.